A selection of T cell receptor beta chains follows, all from one sample in a study of cytomegalovirus exposure and HLA in healthy donors. Profiling relied on immunoSEQ multiplex PCR, and the TCRdb table lists in-frame clones only, not all of them. Across tens of thousands of clones, the top ten clones capture about 2% of the sample. The material sequenced was PBMCs. All receptors come from a female donor in good health and CMV-seronegative. The CDR3 runs from the conserved cysteine through the conserved F or W.

J gene: TRBJ2-7; V gene: TRBV7-8; CDR3 protein: CASSLANGWRGYEQYF
J gene: TRBJ2-1; V gene: TRBV11-2; CDR3 protein: CASSLAPAGSDNEQFF
J gene: TRBJ2-6; V gene: TRBV25-1; CDR3 protein: CASSVSSGANVLTF
J gene: TRBJ1-1; V gene: TRBV5-1; CDR3 protein: CVSSLVSGSAEAFF
J gene: TRBJ2-7; V gene: TRBV29-1; CDR3 protein: CSVGEGSWDLTQSEQYF
J gene: TRBJ2-7; V gene: TRBV27; CDR3 protein: CASSLSGTGDEQYF
J gene: TRBJ2-7; V gene: TRBV5-5; CDR3 protein: CASSLADRGRMDEQYF
J gene: TRBJ1-1; V gene: TRBV6-5; CDR3 protein: CASSYDRLEAFF
J gene: TRBJ2-7; V gene: TRBV4-2; CDR3 protein: CASSQDPSSGGLYEQYF
J gene: TRBJ2-1; V gene: TRBV6-6; CDR3 protein: CASSPGTSGGNEQFF
J gene: TRBJ1-5; V gene: TRBV5-6; CDR3 protein: CASSPASQGGQPQHF
J gene: TRBJ2-7; V gene: TRBV6-5; CDR3 protein: CASRKRLSSYEQYF
J gene: TRBJ1-5; V gene: TRBV4-1; CDR3 protein: CASSLKDSRSQPQHF
J gene: TRBJ1-6; V gene: TRBV7-9; CDR3 protein: CASSPGQGNSPLHF
J gene: TRBJ2-1; V gene: TRBV5-1; CDR3 protein: CASSLGQGNEQFF
J gene: TRBJ1-1; V gene: TRBV2; CDR3 protein: CASRTGGSRAFF
J gene: TRBJ1-2; V gene: TRBV6-1; CDR3 protein: CASSDATGGLYGYTF
J gene: TRBJ1-1; V gene: TRBV6-5; CDR3 protein: CASSASGVNTEAFF
J gene: TRBJ2-3; V gene: TRBV19; CDR3 protein: CASSIGGLSADTQYF
J gene: TRBJ2-2; V gene: TRBV7-8; CDR3 protein: CASRISGHTGELFF
J gene: TRBJ1-5; V gene: TRBV27; CDR3 protein: CASSLAGGDQPQHF
J gene: TRBJ1-4; V gene: TRBV18; CDR3 protein: CASSPPGGGGLFF
J gene: TRBJ1-1; V gene: TRBV9; CDR3 protein: CASSVVEQGEAFF
J gene: TRBJ2-2; V gene: TRBV19; CDR3 protein: CASRTGTVSTGELFF
J gene: TRBJ1-1; V gene: TRBV11-3; CDR3 protein: CASSLRGQRTEAFF
J gene: TRBJ1-2; V gene: TRBV7-9; CDR3 protein: CASSEQGRGYTF
J gene: TRBJ2-7; V gene: TRBV25-1; CDR3 protein: CASTNPLAGEGYEQYF
J gene: TRBJ1-2; V gene: TRBV29-1; CDR3 protein: CSATGGDGYTF
J gene: TRBJ2-1; V gene: TRBV4-1; CDR3 protein: CASSQGGQGGYNEQFF
J gene: TRBJ2-5; V gene: TRBV30; CDR3 protein: CAWSVLAGGLETQYF
J gene: TRBJ2-7; V gene: TRBV30; CDR3 protein: CAWSAGTYEQYF
J gene: TRBJ2-3; V gene: TRBV19; CDR3 protein: CASSMTGHTDTQYF
J gene: TRBJ2-3; V gene: TRBV4-3; CDR3 protein: CASSQDGSRADTQYF
J gene: TRBJ1-4; V gene: TRBV27; CDR3 protein: CASSIRGGREKLFF
J gene: TRBJ2-7; V gene: TRBV6-1; CDR3 protein: CASSGGQGVREQYF
J gene: TRBJ2-7; V gene: TRBV27; CDR3 protein: CASSLRQGTPYEQYF
J gene: TRBJ2-5; V gene: TRBV13; CDR3 protein: CASSSRTEGQFQETQYF
J gene: TRBJ2-2; V gene: TRBV4-3; CDR3 protein: CASSQDSRGSNTGELFF
J gene: TRBJ2-7; V gene: TRBV6-5; CDR3 protein: CASRGRDSYGSLYF
J gene: TRBJ2-1; V gene: TRBV4-1; CDR3 protein: CASSQAPKGGNEQFF
J gene: TRBJ2-3; V gene: TRBV5-1; CDR3 protein: CASSLEGVNADTQYF
J gene: TRBJ2-7; V gene: TRBV11-2; CDR3 protein: CASSLVAALAGAPYEQYF